The rows below give T cell receptor beta chains drawn from one sample of a study of blood T cell repertoires in COVID-19. The protocol was immunoSEQ multiplex PCR, while the TCRdb copy is restricted to in-frame clones and leaves out a portion. Of about 170,000 clones in the sample, about 88% were seen once. The sequenced sample consisted of peripheral blood. The receptor set was obtained from a man between 50 and 59 years old who had recovered from COVID-19. Both conserved end residues are part of each CDR3. The D gene is left open where the match is weak. Some rows mark clone size as missing; the rest say once, few, many or name a class of expanded clone.

D	size	V	J	DNA	CDR3
NA	many	TRBV5-4	TRBJ2-7	TGTGCCAGCAGTCCCGCTATGTCCGACGAGCAGTACTTC	CASSPAMSDEQYF
TRBD2	NA	TRBV5-1	TRBJ2-7	TGCGCCAGCAGCTCCCTACGACCGCCCTCGGGGCGGGAGCCCTACGAGCAGTACTTC	CASSSLRPPSGREPYEQYF
TRBD1	NA	TRBV28	TRBJ2-2	TGTGCCAGCAGTTTTTTCAGGGGGCGTAAGGACACCGGGGAGCTGTTTTTT	CASSFFRGRKDTGELFF
NA	NA	TRBV12-5	TRBJ2-3	TGTGCTAGTGGTTTGGCGTCAGGTTCAGGAGATACGCAGTATTTT	CASGLASGSGDTQYF
NA	NA	TRBV27	TRBJ2-7	TGTGCCAGCAGTCCCTCCGGGGTCTCCTCCTACGAGCAGTACTTC	CASSPSGVSSYEQYF
TRBD1	NA	TRBV6-6	TRBJ1-5	TGTGCCAGCAAGGCAACAGGGGTAAGCAATCAGCCCCAGCATTTT	CASKATGVSNQPQHF
NA	NA	TRBV19	TRBJ1-4	TGTGCCAGTAGCCCCGGGGATTTAATGAAAAAACTGTTTTTT	CASSPGDLMKKLFF
NA	NA	TRBV7-3	TRBJ1-1	TGTGCCAGCAGTCCGACCCCAGGGGCCAACACTGAAGCTTTCTTT	CASSPTPGANTEAFF
TRBD2	NA	TRBV29-1	TRBJ2-3	TGCAGCGCTGGGGAGCGGGGACCAACCACAGATACGCAGTATTTT	CSAGERGPTTDTQYF
TRBD1	NA	TRBV5-1	TRBJ1-6	TGCGCCAGCAGCTTGGGGGACAGCCGGGCGTCACCCCTCCACTTT	CASSLGDSRASPLHF
TRBD1	NA	TRBV13	TRBJ2-1	TGTGCCAGCAGCCAGGGGACAGGGGACCCCAATGAGCAGTTCTTC	CASSQGTGDPNEQFF
NA	NA	TRBV3-1/TRBV3-2	TRBJ2-4	TGTGCCAGCAGCCAAGAGATTGCGTGGGGAGACATTCAGTACTTC	CASSQEIAWGDIQYF
NA	once	TRBV7-3	TRBJ2-2	TGTGCCAGCAGCCGGGACTTCTCCGGCGGGGAGCTGTTTTTT	CASSRDFSGGELFF
NA	once	TRBV12-3/TRBV12-4	TRBJ2-7	TGTGCCAGCAGCAGTGGCAGGGGCCACGAGCAGTACTTC	CASSSGRGHEQYF
TRBD1	NA	TRBV29-1	TRBJ1-5	TGCAGCCTGGGACAGGTAAGCAATCAGCCCCAGCATTTT	CSLGQVSNQPQHF
NA	few	TRBV6-5	TRBJ2-7	TGTGCCAGCAGTTACCCCTCGCAGACCTACGAGCAGTACTTC	CASSYPSQTYEQYF
TRBD2	NA	TRBV27	TRBJ2-5	TGTGCCAGCAGTTTAGGACACGGGAGGTACCAAGAGACCCAGTACTTC	CASSLGHGRYQETQYF
NA	NA	TRBV2	TRBJ1-1	TGTGCCAGCAGCGGGACACCGAACACTGAAGCTTTCTTT	CASSGTPNTEAFF
TRBD2	once	TRBV30	TRBJ2-3	TGTGCCTGGAGCGGGGGGATGAGCAATACGCAGTATTTT	CAWSGGMSNTQYF
TRBD1	NA	TRBV7-2	TRBJ2-3	TGTGCCAGCAGCTCCACACAGGGGGCGGTCCGGGCAGATACGCAGTATTTT	CASSSTQGAVRADTQYF
TRBD2	NA	TRBV7-2	TRBJ2-4	TGTGCCAGCAGCCAGGGTTCCCTAGCGGGAGGTAACATTCAGTACTTC	CASSQGSLAGGNIQYF
TRBD1	NA	TRBV4-3	TRBJ1-4	TGCGCCAGCAGCCCAACAGGGGGCGTGGGTAAAAAACTGTTTTTT	CASSPTGGVGKKLFF
TRBD1	NA	TRBV6-5	TRBJ1-4	TGTGCCAGCAGGGACAGGGATCGAACTAATGAAAAACTGTTTTTT	CASRDRDRTNEKLFF
NA	NA	TRBV6-5	TRBJ1-5	TGTGCCAGCAGTAGGGGGGGGCTAAATCAGCCCCAGCATTTT	CASSRGGLNQPQHF
NA	NA	TRBV7-2	TRBJ1-1	TGTGCCAGCAGCCTGCGGGGCGGGGAAGCTTTCTTT	CASSLRGGEAFF
NA	few	TRBV19	TRBJ2-2	TGTGCCAGTAAGGGGCCTGAAAGGAACACCGGGGAGCTGTTTTTT	CASKGPERNTGELFF
TRBD1	NA	TRBV6-6	TRBJ2-1	TGTGCCAGCAGTCCCCGGGACAGGTCCAATGAGCAGTTCTTC	CASSPRDRSNEQFF
TRBD1	once	TRBV6-6	TRBJ2-6	TGTGCCAGCAGTCTCCGGGACAGGGGAAGGGGTGGGGCCAACGTCCTGACTTTC	CASSLRDRGRGGANVLTF
TRBD2	NA	TRBV9	TRBJ2-3	TGTGCCAGCAGCGGAGGGACTAGTCTTATCACAGATACGCAGTATTTT	CASSGGTSLITDTQYF
NA	once	TRBV6-5	TRBJ2-3	TGTGCCAGCAGACCAGCAGGCTGGGGAGAGGGTACGCAGTATTTT	CASRPAGWGEGTQYF
NA	NA	TRBV2	TRBJ2-1	TGTGCCACACAGCTTGGCGGGCGGATCTACAATGAGCAGTTCTTC	CATQLGGRIYNEQFF
NA	NA	TRBV2	TRBJ2-7	TGTGCCAGCAGTGACGAGAGGTCCTACGAGCAGTACTTC	CASSDERSYEQYF
TRBD1	NA	TRBV6-5	TRBJ1-5	TGTGCCAGCAGTATGGGACAGGGGAAGGGTCAGCCCCAGCATTTT	CASSMGQGKGQPQHF
TRBD1	NA	TRBV6-4	TRBJ2-5	TGTGCCAGCAGACAGACAGGGGGCGCGGATGAGACCCAGTACTTC	CASRQTGGADETQYF
TRBD2	NA	TRBV7-8	TRBJ2-7	TGTGCCAGCGGGACTAGCGGGGGCTCCTACGAGCAGTACTTC	CASGTSGGSYEQYF
TRBD1	NA	TRBV9	TRBJ1-3	TGTGCCAGCAGCGGGCACAGGGGGCCTGGAAACACCATATATTTT	CASSGHRGPGNTIYF
NA	NA	TRBV7-9	TRBJ1-2	TGTGCCAGCAGCTTAGCGGGGCAGGCCTATGGCTACACCTTC	CASSLAGQAYGYTF
NA	NA	TRBV14	TRBJ1-5	TGTGCCAGCAGCCAAGGCAGGGGAAATCAGCCCCAGCATTTT	CASSQGRGNQPQHF
NA	NA	TRBV5-5	TRBJ1-1	TGTGCCAGCAGCCCCACGGGCGGGGGCGCGCACACTGAAGCTTTCTTT	CASSPTGGGAHTEAFF
TRBD1	NA	TRBV9	TRBJ1-2	TGTGCCAGCAGCGTAGGTACAGGGGAGGAGTATGGCTACACCTTC	CASSVGTGEEYGYTF
NA	NA	TRBV5-1	TRBJ1-3	TGCGCCAGCAGCTTGGTAACGACACCGCATTCTGGAAACACCATATATTTT	CASSLVTTPHSGNTIYF
NA	NA	TRBV28	TRBJ1-5	TGTGCCAGCAGGTCCGTGGGGGGAGGGAATCAGCCCCAGCATTTT	CASRSVGGGNQPQHF
NA	NA	TRBV19	TRBJ1-1	TGTGCCAGTAGTAGGGGCGCCCAGAGGAACACTGAAGCTTTCTTT	CASSRGAQRNTEAFF
NA	NA	TRBV30	TRBJ2-7	TGTGCCTGGAGTGTAGCGGCGGGGGAGCAGTACTTC	CAWSVAAGEQYF
NA	NA	TRBV7-8	TRBJ2-1	TGTGCCAGCAGCTTAGTGGTGGCTAGCTCCTACAATGAGCAGTTCTTC	CASSLVVASSYNEQFF
TRBD2	NA	TRBV18	TRBJ2-7	TGTGCCAGCTCACCACTTATAGGAGCGGGAGGATCCTACGAGCAGTACTTC	CASSPLIGAGGSYEQYF
NA	NA	TRBV7-2	TRBJ2-1	TGTGCCAGCAGCTTAGGGAGGGCCCAGCAGTTCTTC	CASSLGRAQQFF
TRBD2	NA	TRBV19	TRBJ2-1	TGTGCATCTAGCGGGGGGGCGCGGTACAATGAGCAGTTCTTC	CASSGGARYNEQFF
NA	once	TRBV6-5	TRBJ1-3	TGTGCCAGCAGTTACACAGGGGGAAACACCATATATTTT	CASSYTGGNTIYF
NA	NA	TRBV6-1	TRBJ2-4	TGTGCCAGCAGTGAAAGCCAGGCCACCAAAAACATTCAGTACTTC	CASSESQATKNIQYF